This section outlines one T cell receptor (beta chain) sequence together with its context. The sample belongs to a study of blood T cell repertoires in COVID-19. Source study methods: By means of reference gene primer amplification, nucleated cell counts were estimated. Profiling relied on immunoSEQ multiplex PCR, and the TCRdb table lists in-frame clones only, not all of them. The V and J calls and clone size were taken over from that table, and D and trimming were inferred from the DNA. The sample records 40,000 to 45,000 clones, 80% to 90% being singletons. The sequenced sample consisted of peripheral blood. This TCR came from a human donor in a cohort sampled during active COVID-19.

The CDR3 loop reads CASSEARDRGPEQYF. DNA for the CDR3: TGTGCCAGCAGTGAAGCGCGCGACAGGGGGCCGGAGCAGTACTTC. The genes are TRBV2 and TRBJ2-7, with 10 bases identical to TRBD1. V gave up 0 bases and J gave up 7 bases; unmatched junction bases: 6. CDR1 is SNHLY and CDR2 is FYNNEI in the germline V gene. The CDR3 is made up of 15 amino acids.